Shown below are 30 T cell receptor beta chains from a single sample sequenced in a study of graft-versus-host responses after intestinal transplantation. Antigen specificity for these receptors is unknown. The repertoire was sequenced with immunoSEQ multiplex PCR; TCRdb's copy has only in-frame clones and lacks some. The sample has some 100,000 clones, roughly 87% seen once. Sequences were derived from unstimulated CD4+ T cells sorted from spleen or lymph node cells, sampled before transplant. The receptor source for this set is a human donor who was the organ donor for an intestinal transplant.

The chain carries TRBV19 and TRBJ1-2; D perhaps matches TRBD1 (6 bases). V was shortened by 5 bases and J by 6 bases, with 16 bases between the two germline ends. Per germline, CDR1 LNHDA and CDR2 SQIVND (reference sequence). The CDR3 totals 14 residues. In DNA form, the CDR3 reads TGTGCCAGTAGTCATGGGACGGGGGGGCATGGCTACACCTTC. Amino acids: CASSHGTGGHGYTF. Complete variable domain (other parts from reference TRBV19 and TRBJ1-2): DGGITQSPKYLFRKEGQNVTLSCEQNLNHDAMYWYRQDPGQGLRLIYYSQIVNDFQKGDIAEGYSVSREKKESFPLTVTSAQKNPTAFYLCASSHGTGGHGYTFGSGTRLTVV.

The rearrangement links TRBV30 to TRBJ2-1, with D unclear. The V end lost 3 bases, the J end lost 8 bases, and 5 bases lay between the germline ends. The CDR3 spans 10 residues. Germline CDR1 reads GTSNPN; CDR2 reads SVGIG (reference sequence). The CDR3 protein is CAWREDEQFF. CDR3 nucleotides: TGTGCCTGGAGGGAAGATGAGCAGTTCTTC.

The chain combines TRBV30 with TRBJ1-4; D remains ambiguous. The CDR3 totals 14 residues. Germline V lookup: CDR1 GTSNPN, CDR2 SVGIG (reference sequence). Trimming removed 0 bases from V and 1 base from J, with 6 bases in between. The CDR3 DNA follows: TGTGCCTGGAGTGTGAAGGGAACTAATGAAAAACTGTTTTTT. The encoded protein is CAWSVKGTNEKLFF.

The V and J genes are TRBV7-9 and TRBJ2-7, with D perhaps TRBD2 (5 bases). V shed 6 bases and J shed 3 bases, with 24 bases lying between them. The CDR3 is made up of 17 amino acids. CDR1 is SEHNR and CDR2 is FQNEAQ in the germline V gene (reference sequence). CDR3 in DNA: TGTGCCAGCAGTCGCAACAGCCGGGGTCAACTAGACTACGAGCAGTACTTC. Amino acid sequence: CASSRNSRGQLDYEQYF. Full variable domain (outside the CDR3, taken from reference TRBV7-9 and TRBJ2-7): DTGVSQNPRHKITKRGQNVTFRCDPISEHNRLYWYRQTLGQGPEFLTYFQNEAQLEKSRLLSDRFSAERPKGSFSTLEIQRTEQGDSAMYLCASSRNSRGQLDYEQYFGPGTRLTVT.

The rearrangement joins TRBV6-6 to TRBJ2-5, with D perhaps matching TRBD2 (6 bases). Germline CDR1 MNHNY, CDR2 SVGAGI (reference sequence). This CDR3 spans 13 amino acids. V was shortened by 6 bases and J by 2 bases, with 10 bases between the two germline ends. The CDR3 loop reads CASRRDSQETQYF. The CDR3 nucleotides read TGTGCCAGCAGACGGGACTCGCAAGAGACCCAGTACTTC.

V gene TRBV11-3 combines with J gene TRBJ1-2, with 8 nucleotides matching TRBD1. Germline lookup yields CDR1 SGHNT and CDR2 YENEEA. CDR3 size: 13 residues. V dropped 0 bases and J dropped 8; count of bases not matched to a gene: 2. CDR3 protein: CASSLETGAGYTF. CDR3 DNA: TGTGCCAGCAGCTTAGAGACAGGGGCGGGCTACACCTTC.

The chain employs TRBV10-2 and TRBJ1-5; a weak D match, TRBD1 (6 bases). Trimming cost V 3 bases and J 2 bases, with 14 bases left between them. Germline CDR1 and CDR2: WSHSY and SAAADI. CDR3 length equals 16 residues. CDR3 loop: CASSDYSRGGNQPQHF. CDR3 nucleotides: TGCGCCAGCAGTGATTATAGCAGGGGAGGCAATCAGCCCCAGCATTTT.

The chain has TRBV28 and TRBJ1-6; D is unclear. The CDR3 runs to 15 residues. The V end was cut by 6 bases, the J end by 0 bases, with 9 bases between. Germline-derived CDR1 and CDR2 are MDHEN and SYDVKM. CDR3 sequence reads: CASRGRYSYNSPLHF. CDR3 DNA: TGTGCCAGCAGGGGCAGATACTCCTATAATTCACCCCTCCACTTT.

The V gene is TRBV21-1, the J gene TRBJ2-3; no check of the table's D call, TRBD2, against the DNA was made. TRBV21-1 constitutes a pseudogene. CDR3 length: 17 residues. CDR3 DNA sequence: TGTGCCAGCAGCAATTCTGGCGGGCGGGGTTGCACAGATACGCAGTATTTT. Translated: CASSNSGGRGCTDTQYF.

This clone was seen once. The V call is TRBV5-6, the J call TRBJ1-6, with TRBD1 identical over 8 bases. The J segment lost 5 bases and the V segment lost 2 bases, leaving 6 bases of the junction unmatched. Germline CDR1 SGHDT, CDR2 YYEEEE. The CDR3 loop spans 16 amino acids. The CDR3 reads CASSFTGGTDNSPLHF. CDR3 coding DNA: TGTGCCAGCAGCTTTACAGGGGGAACCGATAATTCACCCCTCCACTTT.

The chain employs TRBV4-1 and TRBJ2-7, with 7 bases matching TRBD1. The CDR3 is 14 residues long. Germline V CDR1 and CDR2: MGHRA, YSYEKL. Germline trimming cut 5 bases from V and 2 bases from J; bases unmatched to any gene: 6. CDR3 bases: TGCGCCAGCAGCGCCCGACAGGGCCCCTACGAGCAGTACTTC. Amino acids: CASSARQGPYEQYF.

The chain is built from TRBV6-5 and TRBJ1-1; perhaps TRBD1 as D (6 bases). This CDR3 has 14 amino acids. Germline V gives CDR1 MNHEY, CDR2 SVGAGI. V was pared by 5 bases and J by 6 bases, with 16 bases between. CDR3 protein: CASSPTHPGAEAFF. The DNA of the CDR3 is TGTGCCAGCAGTCCCACTCACCCAGGGGCTGAAGCTTTCTTT.

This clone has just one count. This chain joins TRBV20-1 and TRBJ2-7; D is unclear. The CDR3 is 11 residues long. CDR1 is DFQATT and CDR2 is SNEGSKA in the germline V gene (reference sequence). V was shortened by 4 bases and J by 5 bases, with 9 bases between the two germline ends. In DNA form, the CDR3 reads TGCAGTGCTAACGGGCAGCACGAGCAGTACTTC. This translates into CSANGQHEQYF.

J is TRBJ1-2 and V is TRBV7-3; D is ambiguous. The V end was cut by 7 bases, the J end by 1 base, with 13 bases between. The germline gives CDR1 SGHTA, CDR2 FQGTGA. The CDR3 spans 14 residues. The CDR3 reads CASTIEAGNYGYTF. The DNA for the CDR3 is TGTGCCAGCACCATCGAAGCGGGTAACTATGGCTACACCTTC.

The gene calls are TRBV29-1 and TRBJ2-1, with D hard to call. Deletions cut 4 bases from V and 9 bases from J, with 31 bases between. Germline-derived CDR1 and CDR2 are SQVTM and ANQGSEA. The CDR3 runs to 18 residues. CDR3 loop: CSVALRHNSQSSKAEQFF. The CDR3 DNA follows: TGCAGCGTTGCCCTCCGGCATAACTCTCAATCTTCGAAGGCTGAGCAGTTCTTC.

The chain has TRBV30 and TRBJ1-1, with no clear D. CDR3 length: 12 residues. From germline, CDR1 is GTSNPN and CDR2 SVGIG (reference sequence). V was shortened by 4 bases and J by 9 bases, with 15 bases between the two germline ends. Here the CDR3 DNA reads TGTGCCTGGATTAGGACTGGAAGCCAAGCTTTCTTT. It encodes CAWIRTGSQAFF.

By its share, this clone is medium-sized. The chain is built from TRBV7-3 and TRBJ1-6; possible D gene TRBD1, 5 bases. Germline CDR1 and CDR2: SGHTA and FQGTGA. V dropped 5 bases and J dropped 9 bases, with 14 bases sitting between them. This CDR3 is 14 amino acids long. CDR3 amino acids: CASSVGAGSSPLHF. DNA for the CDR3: TGTGCCAGCAGCGTCGGGGCCGGGAGTTCACCCCTCCACTTT.

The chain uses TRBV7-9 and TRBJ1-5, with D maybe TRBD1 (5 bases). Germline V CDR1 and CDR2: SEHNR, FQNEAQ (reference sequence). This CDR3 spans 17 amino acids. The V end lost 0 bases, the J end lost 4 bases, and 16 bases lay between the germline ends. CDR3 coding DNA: TGTGCCAGCAGCTTAGCGATTCAGGGAAATAGGAATCAGCCCCAGCATTTT. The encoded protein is CASSLAIQGNRNQPQHF.

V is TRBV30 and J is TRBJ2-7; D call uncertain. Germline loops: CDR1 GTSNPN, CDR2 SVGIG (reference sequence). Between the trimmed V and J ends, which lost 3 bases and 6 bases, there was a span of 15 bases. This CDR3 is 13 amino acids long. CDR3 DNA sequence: TGTGCCTGGAGGGCAGTCCCGGCAGGCGAGCAGTACTTC. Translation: CAWRAVPAGEQYF.

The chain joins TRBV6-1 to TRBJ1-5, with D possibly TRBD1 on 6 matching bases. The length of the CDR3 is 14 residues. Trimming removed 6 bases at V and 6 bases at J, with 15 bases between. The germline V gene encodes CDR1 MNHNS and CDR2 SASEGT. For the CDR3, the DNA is TGTGCCAGCAGCGACTCGGGGGGGGCTCAGCCCCAGCATTTT. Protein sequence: CASSDSGGAQPQHF.

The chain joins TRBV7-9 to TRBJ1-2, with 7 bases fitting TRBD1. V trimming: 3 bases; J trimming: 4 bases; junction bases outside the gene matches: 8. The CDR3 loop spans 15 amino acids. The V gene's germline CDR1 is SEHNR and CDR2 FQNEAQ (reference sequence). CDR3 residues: CASSLLQGSPYGYTF. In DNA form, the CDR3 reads TGTGCCAGCAGCTTGCTACAGGGGAGTCCCTATGGCTACACCTTC.

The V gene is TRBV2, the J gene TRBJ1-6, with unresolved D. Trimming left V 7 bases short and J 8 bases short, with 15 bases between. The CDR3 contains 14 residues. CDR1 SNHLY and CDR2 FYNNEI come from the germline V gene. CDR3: CASKRPPSDSPLHF. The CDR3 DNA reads TGTGCCAGCAAAAGGCCGCCAAGCGATTCACCCCTCCACTTT.

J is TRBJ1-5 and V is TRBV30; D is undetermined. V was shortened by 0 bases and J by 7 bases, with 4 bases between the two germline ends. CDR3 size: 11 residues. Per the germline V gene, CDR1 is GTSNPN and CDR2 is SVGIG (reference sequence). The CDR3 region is CAWSVGQPQHF. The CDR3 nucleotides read TGTGCCTGGAGTGTTGGCCAGCCCCAGCATTTT.

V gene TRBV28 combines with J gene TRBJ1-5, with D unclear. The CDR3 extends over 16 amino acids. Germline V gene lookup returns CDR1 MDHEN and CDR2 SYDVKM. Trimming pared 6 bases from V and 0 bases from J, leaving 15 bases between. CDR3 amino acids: CASSPLSLSSNQPQHF. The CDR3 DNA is TGTGCCAGCAGCCCACTTAGTTTGTCTAGCAATCAGCCCCAGCATTTT.

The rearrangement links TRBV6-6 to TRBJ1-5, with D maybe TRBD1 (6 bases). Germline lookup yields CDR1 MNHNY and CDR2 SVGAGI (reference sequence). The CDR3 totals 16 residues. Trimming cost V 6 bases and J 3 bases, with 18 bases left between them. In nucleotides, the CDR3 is TGTGCCAGCAGGAAAAGACAGGATCCGAACAATCAGCCCCAGCATTTT. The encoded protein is CASRKRQDPNNQPQHF.

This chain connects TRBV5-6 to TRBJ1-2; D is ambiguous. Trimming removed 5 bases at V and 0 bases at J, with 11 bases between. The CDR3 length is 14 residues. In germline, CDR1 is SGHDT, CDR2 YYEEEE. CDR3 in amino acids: CASRWEMANYGYTF. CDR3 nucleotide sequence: TGTGCCAGCAGATGGGAGATGGCTAACTATGGCTACACCTTC.

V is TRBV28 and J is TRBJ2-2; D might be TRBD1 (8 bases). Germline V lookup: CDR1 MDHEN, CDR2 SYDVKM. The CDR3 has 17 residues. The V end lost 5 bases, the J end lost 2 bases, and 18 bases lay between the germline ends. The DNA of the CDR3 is TGTGCCAGCAGTGCTCTTGGACAGGGACTAAACACCGGGGAGCTGTTTTTT. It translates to CASSALGQGLNTGELFF.

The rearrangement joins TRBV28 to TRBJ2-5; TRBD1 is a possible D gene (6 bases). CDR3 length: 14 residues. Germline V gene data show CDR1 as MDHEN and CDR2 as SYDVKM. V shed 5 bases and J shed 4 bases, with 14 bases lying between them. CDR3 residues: CASSPDRRRETQYF. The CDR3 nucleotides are TGTGCCAGCAGTCCCGACAGGAGGAGAGAGACCCAGTACTTC.

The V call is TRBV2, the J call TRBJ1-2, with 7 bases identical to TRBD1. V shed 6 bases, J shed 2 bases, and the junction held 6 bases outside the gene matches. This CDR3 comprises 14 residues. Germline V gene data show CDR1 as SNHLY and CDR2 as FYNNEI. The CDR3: CASRLTGQNYGYTF. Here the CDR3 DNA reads TGTGCCAGCAGACTAACGGGACAGAACTATGGCTACACCTTC.

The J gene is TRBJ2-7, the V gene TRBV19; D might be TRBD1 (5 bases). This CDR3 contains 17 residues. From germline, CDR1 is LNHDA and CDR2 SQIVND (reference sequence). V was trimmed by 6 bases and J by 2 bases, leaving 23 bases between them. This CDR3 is CASRSPLCVRVPYEQYF. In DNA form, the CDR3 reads TGTGCCAGTAGAAGCCCTTTGTGCGTCAGGGTTCCCTACGAGCAGTACTTC.